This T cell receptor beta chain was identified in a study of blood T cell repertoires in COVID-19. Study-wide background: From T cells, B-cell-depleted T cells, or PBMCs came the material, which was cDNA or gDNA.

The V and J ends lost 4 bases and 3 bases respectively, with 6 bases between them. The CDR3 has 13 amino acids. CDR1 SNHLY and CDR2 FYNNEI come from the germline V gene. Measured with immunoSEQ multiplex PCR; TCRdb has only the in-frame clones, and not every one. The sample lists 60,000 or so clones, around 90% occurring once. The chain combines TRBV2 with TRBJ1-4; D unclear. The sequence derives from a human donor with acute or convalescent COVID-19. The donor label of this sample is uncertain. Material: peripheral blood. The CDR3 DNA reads TGTGCCAGCAGTGCCCGGGCTAATGAAAAACTGTTTTTT. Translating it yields CASSARANEKLFF.